This T cell receptor beta chain was recovered during a study of OX40 agonist ivuxolimab in advanced cancers. Findings and limits, study-wide: Expanded peripheral T-cell antigen specificity went undetermined.

Turning to this clone: Its antigen remains unknown.

V was clipped by 5 bases and J by 2 bases; unmatched bases: 6. CDR3 size: 15 residues. Germline V gives CDR1 SNHLY, CDR2 FYNNEI. Method: immunoSEQ multiplex PCR; TCRdb's copy keeps in-frame clones and lacks some. The table shows more than 50,000 clones, with more than 70% occurring only once. This clonotype was obtained from an adult with an advanced solid tumor such as melanoma, head and neck, liver or kidney cancer. The chain employs TRBV2 and TRBJ2-3; 8 bases are a match to TRBD1. The material was CD4+ or CD8+ T cells sorted from blood, obtained in a trial of the OX40 agonist ivuxolimab. CDR3 in amino acids: CASSSQGANTDTQYF. As DNA, the CDR3 is TGTGCCAGCAGTTCCCAGGGGGCGAACACAGATACGCAGTATTTT.